The subject of this entry is one T cell receptor (beta chain). Antigen: not known. Profiling relied on immunoSEQ multiplex PCR, and the TCRdb table lists in-frame clones only, not all of them. The data hold around 47,000 clones, with over 75% observed a single time. The record originates from a study of T cell responses to AZD1222 COVID-19 vaccine. The CDR3 totals 14 residues. V gave up 1 base and J gave up 7 bases; unmatched junction bases: 3. Germline V lookup: CDR1 SGHDN, CDR2 FVKESK. General study results and limits: Spike-specific TCR breadth and depth grew following two AZD1222 doses. Only a handful of people who got AZD1222 tested seropositive at baseline. Spike as a whole was targeted by vaccine-associated CD4 TCRs, dominant at 160-218 and 743-854. Repertoire samples came only from after the peak T cell response.

The starting material was peripheral blood, obtained 28 days after the second dose of the MenACWY control vaccine. The rearrangement uses TRBV14 and TRBJ2-4; 8 bases agree with TRBD2. The TCR sequence derives from an adult who received the MenACWY meningococcal vaccine as a control. This chain's CDR3 is CASSQGVAGNIQYF. The DNA of the CDR3 is TGTGCCAGCAGCCAAGGGGTAGCGGGGAACATTCAGTACTTC. The full variable domain, its missing parts supplied by reference TRBV14 and TRBJ2-4, is EAGVTQFPSHSVIEKGQTVTLRCDPISGHDNLYWYRRVMGKEIKFLLHFVKESKQDESGMPNNRFLAERTGGTYSTLKVQPAELEDSGVYFCASSQGVAGNIQYFGAGTRLSVL.